This passage covers 3 T cell receptor beta chains from one sample sequenced in a study of neurological immune-mediated disorders. TCRdb analysed the 5' RACE reads with MiXCR anew, one entry per CDR3 protein. The table has 11,000 to 15,000 distinct CDR3 sequences, around 13% seen once; the top ten hold around 45%. The sample consisted of CD8+ T cells from blood. The receptors were sampled from a female donor with HTLV-1-associated myelopathy (HAM/TSP).

V gene TRBV7-6 combines with J gene TRBJ2-1, with 9 bases lining up with TRBD1. Trimming cost V 2 bases and J 2 bases; bases outside gene matches: 7. Germline CDR1 reads SGHVS; CDR2 reads FNYEAQ. The CDR3 has 17 residues. CDR3 nucleotide sequence: TGTGCCAGCAGCTTAACCTTTCGGGACAGGGCCTACAATGAGCAGTTCTTC. It codes for CASSLTFRDRAYNEQFF. The full variable domain, in which reference TRBV7-6 and TRBJ2-1 provide the parts outside the CDR3, is GAGVSQSPRYKVTKRGQDVALRCDPISGHVSLYWYRQALGQGPEFLTYFNYEAQQDKSGLPNDRFSAERPEGSISTLTIQRTEQRDSAMYRCASSLTFRDRAYNEQFFGPGTRLTVL.

Many counts were recorded for this clonotype. This chain links TRBV6-6 with TRBJ2-7, with D possibly TRBD1 on 6 matching bases. The CDR3 covers 13 residues. The germline gives CDR1 MNHNY, CDR2 SVGAGI (reference sequence). Deletions cut 2 bases from V and 4 bases from J, with 9 bases between. CDR3 sequence (DNA): TGTGCCAGCAGTTACGGGACAACTTACGAGCAGTACTTC. The encoded protein is CASSYGTTYEQYF.

With respect to this clonotype: The junction differs from germline at one of its ends, possibly a read error. CDR3 sequence reads: CASIQVSSWITNEQFF. The DNA of the CDR3 is TGTGCCAGCATCCAAGTCTCTAGCTGGATTACGAATGAGCAGTTCTTC. The J gene is TRBJ2-1, the V gene TRBV4-2; weak D call: TRBD2 (5 bases). The CDR3 length is 16 residues. Per germline, CDR1 LGHNA and CDR2 YNFKEQ.